These T cell receptor beta chains were read from a single sample in a study of T cell responses to AZD1222 COVID-19 vaccine. Data came from immunoSEQ multiplex PCR; TCRdb stores just in-frame clones and leaves some out. Here the sample spans about 110,000 clones, 70% to 90% being singletons. The sequences come from peripheral blood, collected 28 days after the second AZD1222 dose. These receptors originate from an adult who received the AZD1222 COVID-19 vaccine. Both conserved end residues are part of each CDR3. A D gene is named only where the DNA matches it firmly. Some rows have no size entry. The others give once, few or many, or a class for an expanded clone.

cdr3_aa cdr3_nt clone_size j_call d_call v_call
CASSSRGGSSYNSPLHF TGCGCCAGCAGCTCCCGAGGGGGAAGCTCCTATAATTCACCCCTCCACTTT NA TRBJ1-6 NA TRBV5-1
CASSSLRTGGSPLHF TGTGCCAGCAGTTCCTTGAGGACAGGGGGTTCACCCCTCCACTTT NA TRBJ1-6 TRBD1 TRBV6-5
CASRRTASDEQFF TGTGCCAGCCGTAGAACAGCATCGGATGAGCAGTTCTTC NA TRBJ2-1 NA TRBV5-5
CASSQGGKAAKNIQYF TGTGCCAGCAGCCAAGGTGGGAAGGCGGCCAAAAACATTCAGTACTTC NA TRBJ2-4 NA TRBV5-6
CASTECPTISYRGELFF TGTGCCAGCACCGAGTGTCCAACCATCTCCTACCGCGGGGAGCTGTTTTTT NA TRBJ2-2 NA TRBV21-1
CASSLRTGGFYEQYF TGCGCCAGCAGCTTGAGGACAGGGGGGTTTTACGAGCAGTACTTC NA TRBJ2-7 TRBD1 TRBV5-1
CASSELGSDGYTF TGTGCCAGCAGTGAATTGGGGTCAGATGGCTACACCTTC NA TRBJ1-2 NA TRBV2
CASSRQGASYEQYF TGTGCCAGCAGCCGGCAGGGTGCTTCCTACGAGCAGTACTTC NA TRBJ2-7 NA TRBV3-1/TRBV3-2
CASSFRATKNIQYF TGTGCCAGCAGCTTCCGGGCAACCAAAAACATTCAGTACTTC NA TRBJ2-4 NA TRBV6-2/TRBV6-3
CAISESASGGLLGNEQFF TGTGCCATCAGTGAGTCGGCTAGCGGGGGGCTCCTGGGGAATGAGCAGTTCTTC NA TRBJ2-1 TRBD2 TRBV10-3
CATSTGTGGTTSQYF TGTGCCACCAGCACCGGGACAGGGGGCACTACTTCGCAGTACTTC NA TRBJ2-7 TRBD1 TRBV15
CASSYSSLGGEKLFF TGTGCCAGCAGTTACTCGAGTCTGGGAGGTGAAAAACTGTTTTTT NA TRBJ1-4 NA TRBV6-5
CASSPPPSGGANEQFF TGTGCCAGTAGTCCTCCCCCTAGCGGGGGGGCCAATGAGCAGTTCTTC NA TRBJ2-1 TRBD2 TRBV19
CASSSGPPVDSGDTGELFF TGTGCCAGCAGCTCCGGCCCGCCGGTTGACTCGGGAGACACCGGGGAGCTGTTTTTT NA TRBJ2-2 NA TRBV7-9
CASSLDGSSYNEQFF TGTGCCAGCAGCTTGGACGGGAGCTCCTACAATGAGCAGTTCTTC NA TRBJ2-1 NA TRBV5-4
CASSFLRDTYEQYF TGCGCCAGCAGCTTCCTCCGGGACACCTACGAGCAGTACTTC once TRBJ2-7 NA TRBV5-1
CASRDTGAMNTEAFF TGTGCCAGCAGGGACACAGGGGCCATGAACACTGAAGCTTTCTTT NA TRBJ1-1 TRBD1 TRBV3-1/TRBV3-2
CAPRGATNEKLFF TGTGCCCCGAGGGGGGCAACTAATGAAAAACTGTTTTTT few TRBJ1-4 NA TRBV19
CASTPTRSPYNEQFF TGTGCCAGCACCCCGACTAGAAGCCCCTACAATGAGCAGTTCTTC NA TRBJ2-1 NA TRBV27
CASGSGRGLGQPQHF TGTGCCAGTGGCTCGGGGAGGGGTTTGGGTCAGCCCCAGCATTTT NA TRBJ1-5 NA TRBV19
CASSIRPGSDQPQHF TGTGCCAGTAGTATTCGTCCCGGTTCTGATCAGCCCCAGCATTTT NA TRBJ1-5 NA TRBV19
CASSIVEAGRVLF TGTGCCAGTAGTATAGTGGAAGCGGGGCGTGTCCTCTTC NA TRBJ2-1 TRBD2 TRBV19
CASSHRAGLDTQYF TGTGCCAGCAGCCATCGCGCGGGTTTAGATACGCAGTATTTT once TRBJ2-3 NA TRBV3-1/TRBV3-2
CASRPGQGEKLFF TGTGCCAGCAGACCGGGACAGGGCGAAAAACTGTTTTTT NA TRBJ1-4 TRBD1 TRBV7-2